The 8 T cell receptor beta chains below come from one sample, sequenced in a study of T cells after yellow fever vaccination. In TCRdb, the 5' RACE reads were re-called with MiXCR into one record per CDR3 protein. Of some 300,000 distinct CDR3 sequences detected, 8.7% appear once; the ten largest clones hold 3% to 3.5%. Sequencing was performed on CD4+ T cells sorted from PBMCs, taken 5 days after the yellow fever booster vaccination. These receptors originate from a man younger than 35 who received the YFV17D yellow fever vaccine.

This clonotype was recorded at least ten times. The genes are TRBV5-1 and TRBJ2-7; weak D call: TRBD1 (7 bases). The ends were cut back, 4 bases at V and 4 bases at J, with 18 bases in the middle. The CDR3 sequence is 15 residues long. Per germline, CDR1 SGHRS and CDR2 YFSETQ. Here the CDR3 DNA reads TGCGCCAGCAGCCGTTCAGCGACAGGGACTTACGAGCAGTACTTC. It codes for CASSRSATGTYEQYF.

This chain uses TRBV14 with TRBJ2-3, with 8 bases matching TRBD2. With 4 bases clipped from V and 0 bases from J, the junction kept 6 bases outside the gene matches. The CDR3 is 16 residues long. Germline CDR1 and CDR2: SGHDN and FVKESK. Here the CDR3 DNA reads TGTGCCAGCAGCCCCTATAGCGGGGCTAGCACAGATACGCAGTATTTT. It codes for CASSPYSGASTDTQYF.

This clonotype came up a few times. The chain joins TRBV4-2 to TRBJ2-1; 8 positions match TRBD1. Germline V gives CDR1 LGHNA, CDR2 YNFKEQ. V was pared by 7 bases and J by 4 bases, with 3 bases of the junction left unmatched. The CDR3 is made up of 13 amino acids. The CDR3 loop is CASNRDRYNEQFF. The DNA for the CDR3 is TGTGCCAGCAACCGGGACAGGTACAATGAGCAGTTCTTC.

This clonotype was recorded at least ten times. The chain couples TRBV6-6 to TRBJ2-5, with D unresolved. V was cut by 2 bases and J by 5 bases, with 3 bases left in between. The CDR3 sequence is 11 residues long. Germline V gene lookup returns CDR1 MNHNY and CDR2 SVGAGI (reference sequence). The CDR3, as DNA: TGTGCCAGCAGTTACCGGGAGACCCAGTACTTC. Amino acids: CASSYRETQYF.

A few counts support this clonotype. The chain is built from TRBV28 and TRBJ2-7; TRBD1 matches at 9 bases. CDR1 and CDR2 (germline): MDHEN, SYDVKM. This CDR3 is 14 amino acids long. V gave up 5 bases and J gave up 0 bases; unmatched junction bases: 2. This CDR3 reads CASSKGQGSYEQYV. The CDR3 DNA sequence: TGTGCCAGCAGTAAGGGACAGGGCTCCTACGAGCAGTACGTC.

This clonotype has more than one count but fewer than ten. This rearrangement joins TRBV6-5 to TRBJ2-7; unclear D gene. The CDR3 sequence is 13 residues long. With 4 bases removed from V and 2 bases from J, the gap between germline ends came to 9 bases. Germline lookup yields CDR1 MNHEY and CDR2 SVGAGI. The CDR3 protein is CASSWGVTYEQYF. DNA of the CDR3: TGTGCCAGCAGTTGGGGTGTGACCTACGAGCAGTACTTC.

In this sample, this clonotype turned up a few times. This CDR3 reads CASSPPGQVYTEAFF. The CDR3 nucleotides are TGTGCCAGCAGCCCCCCCGGACAAGTTTACACTGAAGCTTTCTTT. The rearrangement joins TRBV5-4 to TRBJ1-1; a possible D gene is TRBD1 (5 bases). CDR1 and CDR2 (germline): SGHNT, YYREEE (reference sequence). The CDR3 is made up of 15 amino acids. V lost 4 bases to trimming and J lost 3 bases, with 16 bases between them.

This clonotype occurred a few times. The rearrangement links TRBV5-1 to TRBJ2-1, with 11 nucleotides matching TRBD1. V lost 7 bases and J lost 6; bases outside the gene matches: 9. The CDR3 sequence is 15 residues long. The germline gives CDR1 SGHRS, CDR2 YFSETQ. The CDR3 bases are TGCGCCAGCTCCCCGGGGGACAGGGGGGGCAATGAGCAGTTCTTC. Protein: CASSPGDRGGNEQFF.